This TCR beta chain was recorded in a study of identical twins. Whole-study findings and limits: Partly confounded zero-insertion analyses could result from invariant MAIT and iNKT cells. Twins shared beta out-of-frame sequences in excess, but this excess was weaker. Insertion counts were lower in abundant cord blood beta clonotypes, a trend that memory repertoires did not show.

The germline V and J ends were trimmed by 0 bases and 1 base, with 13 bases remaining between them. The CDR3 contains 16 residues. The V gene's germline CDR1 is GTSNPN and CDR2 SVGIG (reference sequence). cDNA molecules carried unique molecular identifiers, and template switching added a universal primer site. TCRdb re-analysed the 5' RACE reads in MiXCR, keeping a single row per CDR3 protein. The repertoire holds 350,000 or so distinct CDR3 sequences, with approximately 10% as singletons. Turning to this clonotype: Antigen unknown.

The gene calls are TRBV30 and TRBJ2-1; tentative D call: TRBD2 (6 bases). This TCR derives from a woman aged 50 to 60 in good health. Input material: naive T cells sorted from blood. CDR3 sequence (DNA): TGTGCCTGGAGTGTCAAGGGCGGGACGTCCTACAATGAGCAGTTCTTC. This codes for CAWSVKGGTSYNEQFF.